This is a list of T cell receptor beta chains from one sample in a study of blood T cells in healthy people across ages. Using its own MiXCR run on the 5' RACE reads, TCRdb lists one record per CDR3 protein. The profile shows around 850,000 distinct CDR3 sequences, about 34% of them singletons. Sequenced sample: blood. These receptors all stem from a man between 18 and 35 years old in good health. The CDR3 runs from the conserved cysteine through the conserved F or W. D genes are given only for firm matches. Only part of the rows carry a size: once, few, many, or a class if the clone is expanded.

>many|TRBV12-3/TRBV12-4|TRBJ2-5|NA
CASSHLGGETQYF
TGTGCCAGCAGCCATCTAGGGGGAGAGACCCAGTACTTC
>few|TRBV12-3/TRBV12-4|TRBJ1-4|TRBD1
CASRSTGVRTNEKLFF
TGTGCCAGCAGGTCAACAGGGGTACGGACTAATGAAAAACTGTTTTTT
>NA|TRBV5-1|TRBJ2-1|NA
CASSSGSSYSEQFF
TGCGCCAGCAGTTCAGGGAGCTCCTACAGTGAGCAGTTCTTC
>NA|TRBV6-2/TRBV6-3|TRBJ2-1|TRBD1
CASSYQKGAISNEQFF
TGTGCCAGCAGTTATCAGAAGGGGGCCATTAGCAATGAGCAGTTCTTC
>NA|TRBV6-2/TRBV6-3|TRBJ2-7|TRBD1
CASSYSIAGQGYEQYF
TGTGCCAGCAGTTACTCGATCGCGGGACAGGGATACGAGCAGTACTTC
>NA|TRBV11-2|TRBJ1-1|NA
CASSFKTGSTEAFF
TGTGCCAGCAGCTTTAAAACAGGGTCCACTGAAGCTTTCTTT
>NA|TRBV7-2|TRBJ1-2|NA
CASGLGPGADGYTF
TGTGCCAGCGGCTTAGGCCCCGGGGCAGATGGCTACACCTTC
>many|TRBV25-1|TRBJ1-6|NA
CATRRGTDSPLHF
TGTGCCACCCGACGGGGGACGGATTCACCCCTCCACTTT
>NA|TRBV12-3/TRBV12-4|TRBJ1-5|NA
CASICRECNQPQHF
TGTGCCAGCATCTGTCGGGAGTGCAATCAGCCCCAGCATTTT
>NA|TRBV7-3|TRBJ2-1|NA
CASSSDGEILQFF
TGTGCCAGCAGCTCCGACGGGGAAATACTACAGTTCTTC
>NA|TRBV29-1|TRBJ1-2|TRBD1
CSVDGGGDSNGYTF
TGCAGCGTTGACGGTGGGGGGGACAGTAATGGCTACACCTTC
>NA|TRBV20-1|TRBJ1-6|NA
CSARSTGSSLNSPLHF
TGCAGTGCGAGAAGCACGGGCAGCTCTCTCAATTCACCCCTCCACTTT
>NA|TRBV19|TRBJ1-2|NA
CASSIGRVYGYTF
TGTGCCAGTAGTATAGGGCGTGTCTATGGCTACACCTTC
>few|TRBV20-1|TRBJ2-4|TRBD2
CSARGGGTKNIQYF
TGCAGTGCTAGAGGGGGGGGAACCAAAAACATTCAGTACTTC
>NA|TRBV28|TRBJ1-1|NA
CASHLGSLGTEAFF
TGTGCCAGTCACTTAGGTTCTCTGGGCACTGAAGCTTTCTTT
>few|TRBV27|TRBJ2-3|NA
CASSPSWENTDTQYF
TGTGCCAGCAGTCCTAGTTGGGAGAACACAGATACGCAGTATTTT
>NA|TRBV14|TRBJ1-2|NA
CASSQGGAGYGYTF
TGTGCCAGCAGCCAAGGGGGAGCGGGCTATGGCTACACCTTC
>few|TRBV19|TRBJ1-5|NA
CASSILAGQSNQPQHF
TGTGCCAGTAGTATATTGGCAGGGCAGAGCAATCAGCCCCAGCATTTT
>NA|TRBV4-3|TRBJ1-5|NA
CASSQDWGVDQPQHF
TGCGCCAGCAGCCAAGATTGGGGTGTTGATCAGCCCCAGCATTTT
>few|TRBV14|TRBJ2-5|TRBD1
CASSQLGQGAKETQYF
TGTGCCAGCAGCCAACTGGGACAGGGGGCAAAAGAGACCCAGTACTTC
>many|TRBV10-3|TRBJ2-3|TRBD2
CAITQRGGSRDTQYF
TGTGCCATCACGCAACGGGGGGGCAGTAGGGATACGCAGTATTTT
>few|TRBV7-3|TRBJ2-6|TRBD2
CASSLTSGGVSGANVLTF
TGTGCCAGCAGCTTGACTAGCGGGGGGGTATCTGGGGCCAACGTCCTGACTTTC
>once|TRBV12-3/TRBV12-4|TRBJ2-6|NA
CASRLGGGSGANVLTF
TGTGCCAGTAGATTGGGAGGCGGGTCTGGGGCCAACGTCCTGACTTTC
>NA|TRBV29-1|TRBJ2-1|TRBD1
CSARQGAYNEQFF
TGCAGCGCCCGACAGGGGGCTTACAATGAGCAGTTCTTC
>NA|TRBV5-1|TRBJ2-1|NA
CASNLGGSVAYNEQFF
TGCGCCAGCAACTTGGGTGGATCAGTAGCCTACAATGAGCAGTTCTTC
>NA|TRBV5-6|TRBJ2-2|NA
CASSLGDTNTGELFF
TGTGCCAGCAGCTTGGGGGACACGAACACCGGGGAGCTGTTTTTT
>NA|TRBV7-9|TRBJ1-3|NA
CASSLARAAGNTIYF
TGTGCCAGCAGCTTAGCCAGGGCCGCTGGAAACACCATATATTTT
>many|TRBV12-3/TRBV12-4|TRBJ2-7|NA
CASSYGEPRDTYEQYF
TGTGCCAGCAGCTATGGAGAACCGCGAGACACCTACGAGCAGTACTTC
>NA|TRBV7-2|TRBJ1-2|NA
CASSLGESETYGYTF
TGTGCCAGCAGCTTAGGAGAATCCGAGACCTATGGCTACACCTTC
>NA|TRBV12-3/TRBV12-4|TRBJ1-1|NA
CASTTLENTEAFF
TGTGCCAGCACCACCTTGGAGAACACTGAAGCTTTCTTT
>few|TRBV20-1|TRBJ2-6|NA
CSARAPDSSGANVLTF
TGCAGTGCTAGAGCTCCCGACAGCTCTGGGGCCAACGTCCTGACTTTC
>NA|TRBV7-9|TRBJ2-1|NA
CASSLVMETQFF
TGTGCCAGCAGCTTGGTTATGGAGACCCAGTTCTTC
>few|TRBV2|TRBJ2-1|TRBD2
CASSDSMAGGSSYNEQFF
TGTGCCAGCAGTGATTCGATGGCGGGGGGGAGCTCCTACAATGAGCAGTTCTTC
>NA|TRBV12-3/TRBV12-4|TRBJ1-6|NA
CASSLIRSNSPLHF
TGTGCCAGCAGTTTGATTCGGAGTAATTCACCCCTCCACTTT
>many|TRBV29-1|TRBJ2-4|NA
CSVGGPNKNIQYF
TGCAGCGTTGGGGGGCCAAACAAAAACATTCAGTACTTC
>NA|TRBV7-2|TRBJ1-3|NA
CASSPPGPGNTIYF
TGTGCCAGCAGCCCCCCAGGACCTGGAAACACCATATATTTT
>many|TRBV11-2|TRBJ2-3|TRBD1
CASSGTGTDLTDTQYF
TGTGCCAGCAGTGGAACCGGGACAGACCTTACAGATACGCAGTATTTT
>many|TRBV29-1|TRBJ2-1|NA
CSVDASLNNEQFF
TGCAGCGTTGATGCTAGTCTAAACAATGAGCAGTTCTTC
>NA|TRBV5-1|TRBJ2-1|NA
CAGGGATGTSLYNEQFF
TGCGCCGGCGGTGGAGCGACCGGGACTTCGCTCTACAATGAGCAGTTCTTC
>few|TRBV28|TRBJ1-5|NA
CASSHDNQGYQPQHF
TGTGCCAGCAGTCACGATAACCAGGGTTATCAGCCCCAGCATTTT
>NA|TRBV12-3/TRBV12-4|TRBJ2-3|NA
CAGSPGGDTQYF
TGTGCCGGCAGCCCTGGAGGGGATACGCAGTATTTT
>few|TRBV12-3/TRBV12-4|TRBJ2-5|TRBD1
CASSLTGQLDNEQYF
TGTGCCAGCAGTCTTACGGGACAGCTAGACAATGAGCAGTACTTC
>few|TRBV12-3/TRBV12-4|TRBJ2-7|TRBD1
CASSPGQGLRDEQYF
TGTGCCAGCAGCCCGGGACAGGGCCTTCGTGACGAGCAGTACTTC
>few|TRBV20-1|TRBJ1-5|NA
CSARGGISNQPQHF
TGCAGTGCTAGAGGGGGGATAAGCAATCAGCCCCAGCATTTT
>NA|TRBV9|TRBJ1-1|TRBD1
CASSAGTGRTEAFF
TGTGCCAGCAGCGCTGGGACAGGGCGGACTGAAGCTTTCTTT
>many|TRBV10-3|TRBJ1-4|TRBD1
CAISELRGTANEKLFF
TGTGCCATCAGTGAGTTAAGGGGGACAGCTAATGAAAAACTGTTTTTT
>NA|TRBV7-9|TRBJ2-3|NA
CASSTTETQYF
TGTGCCAGCAGCACGACAGAGACGCAGTATTTT
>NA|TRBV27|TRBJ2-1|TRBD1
CASTKSGGGEQFF
TGTGCCAGCACCAAGTCAGGGGGCGGTGAGCAGTTCTTC
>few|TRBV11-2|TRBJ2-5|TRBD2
CASSASSGTSVSQYF
TGTGCCAGCAGCGCCAGCTCCGGGACTAGCGTTTCCCAGTACTTC
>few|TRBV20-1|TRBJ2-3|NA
CSATPTSQGGTDTQYF
TGCAGTGCTACACCGACAAGCCAAGGAGGCACAGATACGCAGTATTTT
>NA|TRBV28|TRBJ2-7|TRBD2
CASSFSAGGLIYEQYF
TGTGCCAGCAGTTTCTCAGCGGGGGGATTAATCTACGAGCAGTACTTC
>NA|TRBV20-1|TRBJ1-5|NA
CSARAGIYSNQPQHF
TGCAGTGCTAGAGCAGGGATCTATAGCAATCAGCCCCAGCATTTT